The T cell receptor beta chain under discussion was sequenced for a study of CXCR3-negative and CXCR3-positive naive CD8 T cells. The libraries of TRB cDNA were prepared using 5' RACE with UMI labels. TCRdb re-called the 5' RACE reads; one entry per CDR3 protein, DNA not given. The sample has around 80,000 distinct CDR3 sequences. Germline V CDR1 and CDR2: MRHNA, SNTAGT. The CDR3 covers 15 residues. As concerns this clonotype: Its antigen is unidentified.

Findings and caveats of the study: A higher hydrophobicity marked the TRB CDR3s of CXCR3-positive naive cells versus CXCR3-negative naive cells. For naive cells, CXCR3-negative and CXCR3-positive subsets had similar TRBV-TRBJ usage; for memory cells, usage differed.

This chain joins TRBV6-4 and TRBJ2-3; the TCRdb call, TRBD1, lacks DNA for checking. The origin of this receptor is a human donor in good health. Some clones in this sample may be carry-over from other donors' samples. What was sequenced was naive CXCR3+ CD8+ T cells from blood. Subset reported: CD45RO-CCR7+CD27+CD95- naive CD8+ T cells expressing CXCR3 (TNR3+). The CDR3 loop reads CASSEGQGSTDTQYF.